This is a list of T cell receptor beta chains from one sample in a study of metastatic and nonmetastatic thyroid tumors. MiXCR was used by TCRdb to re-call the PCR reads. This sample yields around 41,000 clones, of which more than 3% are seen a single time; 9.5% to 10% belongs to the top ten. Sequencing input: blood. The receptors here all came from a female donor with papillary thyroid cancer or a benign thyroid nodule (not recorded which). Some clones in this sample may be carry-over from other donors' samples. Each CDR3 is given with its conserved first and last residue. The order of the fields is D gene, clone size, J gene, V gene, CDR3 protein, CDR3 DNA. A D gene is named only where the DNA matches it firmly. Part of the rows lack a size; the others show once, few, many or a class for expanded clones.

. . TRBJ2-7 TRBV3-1 CASSQDGVVTGELYF TGTGCCAGCAGCCAAGATGGGGTGGTTACCGGGGAGCTGTACTTC
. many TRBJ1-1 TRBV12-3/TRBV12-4 CASSFRQSNTEAFF TGTGCCAGCAGTTTCAGACAGTCTAACACTGAAGCTTTCTTT
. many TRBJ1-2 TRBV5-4 CASSLGFLANYGYTF TGTGCCAGCAGCTTGGGATTCCTAGCTAACTATGGCTACACCTTC
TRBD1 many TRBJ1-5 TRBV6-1 CASSNTQGLGGFGNQPQHF TGTGCCAGCAGTAATACACAGGGGCTGGGTGGTTTTGGCAATCAGCCCCAGCATTTT
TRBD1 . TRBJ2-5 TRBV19 CASSIVGTEETQYF TGTGCCAGTAGTATCGTCGGGACAGAAGAGACCCAGTACTTC
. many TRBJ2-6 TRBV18 CASSPGAGSGAYSGANVLTF TGTGCCAGCTCACCAGGAGCGGGGTCGGGGGCATACTCTGGGGCCAACGTCCTGACTTTC
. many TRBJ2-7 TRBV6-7 CASKKDEGTVLYEQYF TGTGCCAGCAAAAAAGACGAGGGGACGGTACTGTACGAGCAGTACTTC
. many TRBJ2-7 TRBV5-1 CASSLLGANYEQYF TGCGCCAGCAGCTTGTTGGGGGCTAACTACGAGCAGTACTTC
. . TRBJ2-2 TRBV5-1 CASIPVGDRAGELFF TGCGCCAGCATCCCTGTTGGTGATCGGGCCGGGGAGCTGTTTTTT
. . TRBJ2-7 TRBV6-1 CASSYLTYEQYF TGTGCCAGCAGTTATTTAACCTACGAGCAGTACTTC
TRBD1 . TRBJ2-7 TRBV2 CASSEGSGGYEQYF TGTGCCAGCAGTGAAGGTTCAGGGGGCTACGAGCAGTACTTC
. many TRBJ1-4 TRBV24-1 CATSDADSSGEKLFF TGTGCCACCAGTGATGCCGACAGCTCGGGTGAAAAACTGTTTTTT
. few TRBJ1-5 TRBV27 CASTRTANNQPQHF TGTGCCAGCACTCGGACAGCCAACAATCAGCCCCAGCATTTT
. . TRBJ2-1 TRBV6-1 CASSYGSGDAYNEQFF TGTGCCAGCAGTTACGGGTCAGGGGACGCCTACAATGAGCAGTTCTTC
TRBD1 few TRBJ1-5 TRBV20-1 CSASPGQGDAQPQHF TGCAGTGCTTCACCAGGACAGGGAGACGCTCAGCCCCAGCATTTT
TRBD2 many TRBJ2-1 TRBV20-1 CSAAGTSGYNEQFF TGCAGTGCTGCCGGGACTAGCGGCTACAATGAGCAGTTCTTC
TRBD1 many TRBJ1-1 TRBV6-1 CASSEATGGGSTEAFF TGTGCCAGCAGTGAAGCGACAGGGGGTGGGAGCACTGAAGCTTTCTTT
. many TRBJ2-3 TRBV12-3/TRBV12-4 CATSGGASTDTQYF TGTGCCACTAGTGGCGGCGCTTCCACAGATACGCAGTATTTT
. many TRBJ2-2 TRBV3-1 CASSPVLGGQNTGELFF TGTGCCAGCAGCCCCGTTTTGGGGGGCCAAAACACCGGGGAGCTGTTTTTT
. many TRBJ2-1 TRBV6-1 CASRGGDSYNEQFF TGTGCCAGCCGTGGAGGGGACTCCTACAATGAGCAGTTCTTC
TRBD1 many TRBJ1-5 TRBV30 CAWSLTGHQPQHF TGTGCCTGGAGTTTGACAGGGCATCAGCCCCAGCATTTT
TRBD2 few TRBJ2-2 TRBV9 CASIRGRPGGLAGGGTGELFF TGTGCCAGCATTAGGGGACGACCGGGGGGACTAGCGGGAGGTGGGACCGGGGAGCTGTTTTTT
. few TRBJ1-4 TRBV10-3 CAISETREGEKLFF TGTGCCATCAGTGAGACCAGGGAAGGTGAAAAACTGTTTTTT
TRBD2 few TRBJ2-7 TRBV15 CATSSYATSGRGEQYF TGTGCCACCAGCAGTTACGCGACTAGCGGGAGAGGTGAGCAGTACTTC
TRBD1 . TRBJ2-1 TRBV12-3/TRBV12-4 CASSLRTGGLPSYNEQFF TGTGCCAGCAGTTTAAGGACAGGGGGCCTCCCCTCCTACAATGAGCAGTTCTTC
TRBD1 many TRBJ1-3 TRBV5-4 CASSPRTGAVSSGNTIYF TGTGCCAGCAGCCCCCGGACAGGGGCGGTCAGCTCTGGAAACACCATATATTTT
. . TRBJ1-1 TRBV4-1 CASSQGSGGGTEAFF TGCGCCAGCAGCCAAGGGAGTGGGGGAGGCACTGAAGCTTTCTTT
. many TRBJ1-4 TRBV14 CASSRSTRATNEKLFF TGTGCCAGCAGCCGCTCAACCCGAGCAACTAATGAAAAACTGTTTTTT
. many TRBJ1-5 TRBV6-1 CASSEAPGANQPQHF TGTGCCAGCAGTGAAGCGCCAGGGGCTAATCAGCCCCAGCATTTT
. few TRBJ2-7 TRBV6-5 CASSYDRYEQYF TGTGCCAGCAGTTACGACAGATACGAGCAGTACTTC
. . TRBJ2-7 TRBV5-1 CASSLGRGGAYEQYF TGCGCCAGCAGCTTGGGGAGAGGGGGAGCCTACGAGCAGTACTTC
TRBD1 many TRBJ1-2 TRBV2 CASTRDRANYGYTF TGTGCCAGCACCCGGGACAGGGCCAACTATGGCTACACCTTC
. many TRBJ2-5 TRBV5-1 CASSSYQETQYF TGCGCCAGCAGCTCGTACCAAGAGACCCAGTACTTC
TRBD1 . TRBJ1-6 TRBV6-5 CASISGQGDNSPLHF TGTGCCAGCATCTCAGGACAGGGGGATAATTCACCCCTCCACTTT
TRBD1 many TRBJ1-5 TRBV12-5 CASGLDRGRNQPQHF TGTGCTAGTGGACTTGACAGGGGCCGCAATCAGCCCCAGCATTTT
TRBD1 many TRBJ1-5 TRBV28 CASSKTGLSNQPQHF TGTGCCAGCAGCAAGACAGGGCTCAGCAATCAGCCCCAGCATTTT
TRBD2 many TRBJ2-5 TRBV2 CASRETSGGQETQYF TGTGCCAGCAGAGAGACTAGCGGGGGCCAAGAGACCCAGTACTTC
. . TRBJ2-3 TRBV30 CAWSLVTWSTDTQYF TGTGCCTGGAGTCTTGTGACATGGAGCACAGATACGCAGTATTTT
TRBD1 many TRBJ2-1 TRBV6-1 CASRKRPGQGYNEQFF TGTGCCAGCAGAAAACGCCCGGGACAGGGGTACAATGAGCAGTTCTTC
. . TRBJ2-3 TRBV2 CASSPGPSYYTQYF TGTGCCAGCAGTCCCGGACCAAGTTACTATACGCAGTATTTT
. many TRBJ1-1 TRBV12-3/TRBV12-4 CASSKVREGTEAFF TGTGCCAGCAGTAAGGTTAGGGAGGGGACTGAAGCTTTCTTT
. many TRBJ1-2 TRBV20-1 CSARLGLESYGYTF TGCAGTGCTAGACTCGGGTTAGAGTCCTATGGCTACACCTTC
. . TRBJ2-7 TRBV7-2 CASAGEGAFYEQYF TGTGCCTCCGCGGGGGAGGGGGCGTTCTACGAGCAGTACTTC
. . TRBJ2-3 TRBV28 CASSFQGSGWGLTDTQYF TGTGCCAGCAGTTTCCAGGGCTCTGGGTGGGGGCTTACAGATACGCAGTATTTT
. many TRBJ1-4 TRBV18 CASSPNPPAGSNEKLFF TGTGCCAGCTCACCGAATCCGCCGGCAGGGTCTAATGAAAAACTGTTTTTT
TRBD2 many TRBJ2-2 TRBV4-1 CASSQGVLAGAPGTGELFF TGCGCCAGCAGCCAGGGCGTACTAGCGGGAGCCCCGGGCACCGGGGAGCTGTTTTTT
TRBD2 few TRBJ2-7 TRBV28 CASSGSGRTHYEQYF TGTGCCAGCAGTGGGAGCGGGAGGACTCACTACGAGCAGTACTTC
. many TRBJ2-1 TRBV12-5 CASGLDLIGHNEQFF TGTGCTAGTGGTTTGGACCTTATAGGGCACAATGAGCAGTTCTTC
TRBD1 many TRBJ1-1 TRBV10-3 CAISPTGGNTEAFF TGTGCCATCAGCCCAACAGGGGGGAACACTGAAGCTTTCTTT
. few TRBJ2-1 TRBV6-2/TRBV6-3 CASSALEGHRNEQFF TGTGCCAGCAGTGCGTTGGAGGGCCATAGGAATGAGCAGTTCTTC
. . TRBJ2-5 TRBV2 CASSDRDGETQYF TGTGCCAGCAGTGATAGGGACGGAGAGACCCAGTACTTC
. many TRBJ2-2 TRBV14 CASSLKATTGELFF TGTGCCAGCAGCTTGAAGGCTACCACCGGGGAGCTGTTTTTT
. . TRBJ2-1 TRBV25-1 CASSAGDEQFF TGTGCCAGCAGTGCAGGAGATGAGCAGTTCTTC
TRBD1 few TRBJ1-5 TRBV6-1 CASRTGERQPQHF TGTGCCAGCAGAACAGGGGAGAGGCAGCCCCAGCATTTT
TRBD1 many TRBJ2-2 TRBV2 CASSERGRVGELFF TGTGCCAGCAGTGAGAGGGGGCGGGTCGGGGAGCTGTTTTTT